Described below is a single TCR beta chain sequence and its context. Its specificity is not known. This specimen belongs to a study of radiotherapy plus CTLA-4 blockade in lung cancer. Study background: Objective responses were observed in 18% of patients, and disease control was achieved by 30% to 35%. Overall study results and limits: TCR clones of tumor origin grew in blood after radiotherapy plus ipilimumab. Reports identified early blood T cell clone dynamics, with interferon-beta, as the best response predictor.

The repertoire was sequenced with immunoSEQ multiplex PCR; TCRdb's copy has only in-frame clones and lacks some. This sample yields tens of thousands of clones, of which roughly 81% are seen a single time; more than 4% belongs to the top ten. CDR1 is KGHSH and CDR2 is LQKENI in the germline V gene. The V and J ends lost 2 bases and 0 bases respectively, with 11 bases between them. The CDR3 loop spans 16 amino acids. Those patients who had chemo-refractory metastatic non-small-cell lung cancer were given focal radiation along with CTLA-4 blockade through ipilimumab. V is TRBV18 and J is TRBJ1-3; D is ambiguous. The sample was peripheral blood, taken from a patient treated with radiotherapy plus ipilimumab. This TCR came from a human donor with non-small cell lung cancer whose response to radiotherapy plus ipilimumab could not be evaluated. The CDR3 nucleotides read TGTGCCAGCTCACCATGGGCCACAGACTCTGGAAACACCATATATTTT. Protein product: CASSPWATDSGNTIYF.